This TCR beta chain was recorded in a study of OX40 agonist ivuxolimab in advanced cancers. Study as a whole: Across the patients, intravenous ivuxolimab was delivered every 2 weeks at 0.01 to 10 mg/kg. Patients receiving dose escalation had hepatocellular carcinoma, melanoma, renal cell or head and neck cancer. Participants, around 80% male, averaged roughly 60 years of age, ranging from about 23 to 80. Study results and limitations: In the 0.1-3.0 mg/kg groups, partial responders showed among the lowest expansion.

The CDR3 consists of 15 residues. Germline assignment: CDR1 SGHAT and CDR2 FQNNGV. V shed 6 bases, J shed 2 bases, and the junction held 9 bases outside the gene matches. The protocol was immunoSEQ multiplex PCR, while the TCRdb copy is restricted to in-frame clones and leaves out a portion. Of around 48,000 clones detected, roughly 85% appear once; the ten largest clones hold roughly 9.6%. As regards this clone: Its antigen is still unknown.

The receptor comes from an adult with an advanced solid tumor such as melanoma, head and neck, liver or kidney cancer. This specimen was CD4+ or CD8+ T cells sorted from blood, taken in a trial of the OX40 agonist ivuxolimab. The genes are TRBV11-2 and TRBJ1-2; TRBD1 matches at 7 bases. The CDR3 bases are TGTGCCAGCAGTCTCCAAGGGGGCATGAACTATGGCTACACCTTC. This translates into CASSLQGGMNYGYTF.